These 2 T cell receptor beta chains came from one sample sequenced in a study of response to subunit inactivated influenza vaccine. TCRdb used MiXCR to reprocess the RT-PCR reads, holding one entry per CDR3 protein. Of 300,000 to 350,000 distinct CDR3 sequences detected, roughly 22% appear once; the ten largest clones hold roughly a tenth. The input for sequencing was PBMCs from blood, taken about 19 months after vaccination. All receptors derive from a man aged 50-75 years who received an inactivated influenza vaccine.

DNA of the CDR3: TGTGCCAGCAGTTACTTTGGAGGGCGGGAGCAGTTCTTC. Its protein product is CASSYFGGREQFF. The chain uses TRBV6-2 or TRBV6-3 and TRBJ2-1; possible D gene TRBD2, 6 bases. Trimming pared 1 base from V and 10 bases from J, leaving 11 bases between. The CDR3 length is 13 residues. The germline V gene has CDR1 MNHEY and CDR2 SVGEGT.

This clonotype turned up a few times. It may be a read error: a sequence one base away is much more abundant. This chain uses TRBV12-3 or TRBV12-4 with TRBJ1-6; 7 bases are a match to TRBD1. CDR3 length: 15 amino acids. The CDR3 region is CASRPQGTNNSPLQF. The CDR3 DNA follows: TGTGCCAGCAGGCCACAGGGGACTAATAATTCACCCCTCCAATTT.